Each of the 8 T cell receptor beta chains below was sequenced from the same sample in a study of CD8 T cells in Susac syndrome (dated by TCRdb to between 2017 and 2020). Receptor amplification or capture employed the immunoSEQ multiplex PCR assay. RNA was extracted with the RNeasy kit and roughly 0.45 to 1 ug was reverse transcribed using random hexamers. The public reads were run again by TCRdb, first through fastp at Q25 and then through MiXCR, and only productive beta chains were kept. Every distinct CDR3 protein forms one entry, paired with its most common genes and DNA. The sample contains about 160,000 distinct CDR3 sequences, 94% of them found a single time. The ten largest clonotypes hold around 0.093% of the sample. Sequenced: CD4+ T cells from PBMCs. These receptor sequences come from a human donor with multiple sclerosis.

This chain links TRBV27 with TRBJ1-1; no definite D call. The CDR3 loop spans 14 amino acids. The V gene lost 2 bases and the J gene lost 2 bases, with 9 bases spanning the gap. Germline V gene data show CDR1 as MNHEY and CDR2 as SMNVEV (reference sequence). CDR3 in amino acids: CASSLEASNTEAFF. CDR3 in DNA: TGTGCCAGCAGTTTAGAGGCATCTAACACTGAAGCTTTCTTT.

The genes are TRBV5-4 and TRBJ2-5; 7 bases fit TRBD1. V dropped 5 bases and J dropped 4; count of bases not matched to a gene: 11. The CDR3 is made up of 15 amino acids. Looked up from germline, CDR1 is SGHNT and CDR2 is YYREEE (reference sequence). This chain's CDR3 is CASSSPGTVRETQYF. The CDR3 DNA is TGTGCCAGCAGTTCCCCGGGGACAGTCCGAGAGACCCAGTACTTC.

This clonotype was observed once. The chain combines TRBV29-1 with TRBJ2-1, with D possibly matching TRBD1 (9 bases). Looked up from germline, CDR1 is SQVTM and CDR2 is ANQGSEA. V lost 6 bases to trimming and J lost 8 bases, with 20 bases between them. The CDR3 contains 14 residues. CDR3 bases: TGCAGCGTCCGGGGGGGACAGGGTGTCGATGAGCAGTTCTTC. It translates to CSVRGGQGVDEQFF.

V gene TRBV29-1 combines with J gene TRBJ1-5; TRBD1 matches 7 bases. V lost 6 bases, J lost 5 bases, and 10 bases stayed unmatched. Per germline, CDR1 SQVTM and CDR2 ANQGSEA. This CDR3 is 14 amino acids long. The CDR3 loop reads CSVTKGDSYQPQHF. CDR3 bases: TGCAGCGTGACGAAGGGGGACAGTTATCAGCCCCAGCATTTT.

V is TRBV28 and J is TRBJ2-1, with 8 bases aligning to TRBD1. Germline V CDR1 and CDR2: MDHEN, SYDVKM. Germline trimming cut 6 bases from V and 0 bases from J; bases unmatched to any gene: 7. The CDR3 contains 16 residues. CDR3 sequence (DNA): TGTGCCAGCAGCTTTGCCGGGACAGGCTCCTACAATGAGCAGTTCTTC. It codes for CASSFAGTGSYNEQFF.

V gene TRBV7-3 combines with J gene TRBJ2-7, with a possible D match to TRBD2 (5 bases). The CDR3 has 11 amino acids. Trimming took 6 bases from V and 13 from J, leaving 16 bases between them. Germline V CDR1 and CDR2: SGHTA, FQGTGA. The CDR3 sequence is CASRGPGKTYF. In DNA, the CDR3 is TGTGCCAGCAGGGGCCCCGGGAAAACCTACTTC.

The chain uses TRBV7-9 and TRBJ1-1; D possibly corresponds to TRBD1 (6 bases). There are 12 residues in the CDR3. V was trimmed by 5 bases and J by 7 bases, leaving 11 bases between them. Germline V gene data show CDR1 as SEHNR and CDR2 as FQNEAQ (reference sequence). CDR3 DNA: TGTGCCAGCAGCACCAGACAGGATGAAGCTTTCTTT. Its translation: CASSTRQDEAFF.

V usage is TRBV20-1 and J usage is TRBJ1-5, with D uncertain. Germline V CDR1 and CDR2: DFQATT, SNEGSKA (reference sequence). This CDR3 spans 16 amino acids. Trimming removed 3 bases from V and 6 bases from J, with 21 bases in between. Here the CDR3 reads CSARGQTPGVGQPQHF. DNA for the CDR3: TGCAGTGCTAGGGGCCAGACACCAGGAGTAGGTCAGCCCCAGCATTTT.